This T cell receptor (beta chain) appears in the sequencing data of a study of neurological immune-mediated disorders. Time point indicated: technical triplicate 1. The CDR3 has 15 amino acids. V was cut by 3 bases and J by 5 bases, with 16 bases left in between. CDR1 is KGHSH and CDR2 is LQKENI in the germline V gene. TCRdb reanalysed the 5' RACE reads using MiXCR and keeps one entry per CDR3 protein. Here the sample spans roughly 25,000 distinct CDR3 sequences, approximately 13% being singletons. Sequenced input: CD4+ T cells from blood. J is TRBJ2-5 and V is TRBV18; perhaps D is TRBD1 or TRBD2 (5 bases each). The source is a female donor with HTLV-1-associated myelopathy (HAM/TSP). The CDR3 loop reads CASSPDREGVETQYF. The CDR3 DNA follows: TGTGCCAGCTCACCCGACCGGGAAGGGGTGGAGACCCAGTACTTC.